The TCR beta chain under discussion was sequenced for a study of Tregs in tolerant kidney transplant recipients. Study results and limitations: Biological reproducibility was not directly addressed, but technical replication error appeared minimal.

The CDR3 extends over 17 amino acids. Germline V gives CDR1 KGHSH, CDR2 LQKENI. The V gene end was trimmed by 4 bases and the J gene end by 7 bases; junction bases not matched to a gene: 18. The repertoire was sequenced with immunoSEQ multiplex PCR; TCRdb's copy has only in-frame clones and lacks some. The table includes about 21,000 clones, about three fifths detected once. This clone appeared a few times. The antigen is unknown. The sequenced sample was Tregs from blood cultured with allogeneic cells. The chain carries TRBV18 and TRBJ1-2; TRBD1 matches at 7 bases. This sequence was found in a human donor in good health. In DNA, the CDR3 is TGTGCCAGCTCACAGAAACAGGGGATATTAATTTTTGGTGGCTACACCTTC. This translates into CASSQKQGILIFGGYTF. The full variable domain, in which reference TRBV18 and TRBJ1-2 provide the parts outside the CDR3, is NAGVMQNPRHLVRRRGQEARLRCSPMKGHSHVYWYRQLPEEGLKFMVYLQKENIIDESGMPKERFSAEFPKEGPSILRIQQVVRGDSAAYFCASSQKQGILIFGGYTFGSGTRLTVV.